This is a list of T cell receptor beta chains from one sample in a study of blood T cell repertoires in COVID-19. Repertoires were generated with immunoSEQ multiplex PCR, while TCRdb's copy carries only in-frame clones and drops some. Here the sample spans 200,000 or so clones, roughly 80% being singletons. Material for sequencing was peripheral blood. All receptors come from a woman of 80 years or more with acute or convalescent COVID-19. CDR3s include the opening cysteine and the closing phenylalanine or tryptophan. The D gene is left open where the match is weak. Rows give clone size only sometimes, using once, few, many, or a class for an expanded clone.

j_gene | abundance | d_gene | v_gene | CDR3aa | CDR3nt
TRBJ1-5 | - | TRBD1 | TRBV7-2 | CASSVGQGYQPQHF | TGTGCCAGCAGCGTGGGACAGGGGTATCAGCCCCAGCATTTT
TRBJ1-2 | - | TRBD1 | TRBV19 | CASSTGPGGAYGYTF | TGTGCCAGTAGTACCGGGCCAGGGGGCGCTTATGGCTACACCTTC
TRBJ1-6 | - | TRBD1 | TRBV11-2 | CASSLSGQAASPLHF | TGTGCCAGCAGCCTTAGCGGACAGGCAGCCTCACCCCTCCACTTT
TRBJ1-4 | - | - | TRBV12-3/TRBV12-4 | CASSINEGPLFF | TGTGCCAGCAGTATTAACGAGGGTCCACTGTTTTTT
TRBJ1-1 | - | - | TRBV7-2 | CASSRTSNTEAFF | TGTGCCAGCAGCCGCACAAGTAACACTGAAGCTTTCTTT
TRBJ1-6 | - | TRBD1 | TRBV3-1/TRBV3-2 | CASSQDRAGGSPLHF | TGTGCCAGCAGCCAAGACCGGGCAGGGGGTTCACCCCTCCACTTT
TRBJ2-1 | - | TRBD2 | TRBV7-2 | CASSLGLAGVNEQFF | TGTGCCAGCAGCTTAGGACTAGCGGGGGTGAATGAGCAGTTCTTC
TRBJ1-2 | - | - | TRBV5-6 | CASSLAGGRDYAGYTF | TGTGCCAGCAGCTTGGCGGGGGGTAGGGACTATGCTGGCTACACCTTC
TRBJ2-7 | - | TRBD2 | TRBV3-1/TRBV3-2 | CASSHGRGGGYEQYF | TGTGCCAGCAGCCATGGGCGGGGCGGGGGCTACGAGCAGTACTTC
TRBJ1-2 | - | TRBD1 | TRBV7-2 | CASSGRTGDPNYGYTF | TGTGCCAGCAGCGGACGAACAGGGGACCCTAACTATGGCTACACCTTC
TRBJ1-6 | - | - | TRBV9 | CASSRGEGLLNSPLHF | TGTGCCAGCAGCAGGGGGGAGGGGTTGTTAAATTCACCCCTCCACTTT
TRBJ1-1 | - | - | TRBV27 | CASSLWQGYFNTEAFF | TGTGCCAGCAGTTTGTGGCAGGGGTATTTTAACACTGAAGCTTTCTTT
TRBJ1-1 | - | TRBD1 | TRBV10-3 | CAISEGGGNTEAFF | TGTGCCATCAGTGAAGGAGGGGGCAACACTGAAGCTTTCTTT
TRBJ2-6 | - | TRBD1 | TRBV11-3 | CASSPGTGAVSGANVLTF | TGTGCCAGCAGCCCCGGGACAGGGGCCGTCTCTGGGGCCAACGTCCTGACTTTC
TRBJ1-2 | - | - | TRBV6-5 | CASSYSSFTPYGYTF | TGTGCCAGCAGTTACTCGTCATTCACTCCCTATGGCTACACCTTC
TRBJ2-2 | - | - | TRBV9 | CASSVVPSQGGSNTGELFF | TGTGCCAGCAGCGTTGTCCCCTCACAGGGCGGGAGTAACACCGGGGAGCTGTTTTTT
TRBJ2-7 | few | TRBD2 | TRBV4-1 | CASSQDSPFSGGLWEQYF | TGCGCCAGCAGCCAAGATTCACCCTTTAGCGGGGGGTTGTGGGAGCAGTACTTC
TRBJ2-2 | - | - | TRBV7-9 | CAPSGASSYVSGELFF | TGTGCCCCCTCCGGAGCTAGCTCGTACGTCTCCGGGGAGCTGTTTTTT
TRBJ1-5 | - | TRBD1 | TRBV19 | CASTDTGDSNQPQHF | TGTGCCAGTACCGACACAGGGGATAGCAATCAGCCCCAGCATTTT
TRBJ1-1 | - | - | TRBV6-4 | CASSTNRNTEAFF | TGTGCCAGCTCGACGAACAGGAACACTGAAGCTTTCTTT
TRBJ2-5 | - | - | TRBV7-2 | CASSFQGGMVRETQYF | TGTGCCAGCAGCTTTCAGGGCGGGATGGTTCGAGAGACCCAGTACTTC
TRBJ1-4 | - | - | TRBV12-3/TRBV12-4 | CASTAGVYEKLFF | TGTGCCAGCACAGCGGGGGTATATGAAAAACTGTTTTTT
TRBJ2-3 | - | TRBD2 | TRBV14 | CASSRLAGQGTDTQYF | TGTGCCAGCAGCCGCCTAGCGGGTCAAGGTACAGATACGCAGTATTTT
TRBJ1-2 | - | - | TRBV19 | CASSNLDYGYTF | TGTGCCAGTAGTAATCTCGACTATGGCTACACCTTC
TRBJ2-1 | - | - | TRBV13 | CASSPPMANEQFF | TGTGCCAGCAGCCCACCGATGGCAAATGAGCAGTTCTTC
TRBJ1-5 | few | TRBD1 | TRBV30 | CAWTGGGNQPQHF | TGTGCCTGGACAGGGGGAGGCAATCAGCCCCAGCATTTT
TRBJ2-1 | - | - | TRBV15 | CATSRDKWEAIEQFF | TGTGCCACCAGCAGAGATAAGTGGGAGGCCATAGAGCAGTTCTTC
TRBJ1-1 | few | - | TRBV6-5 | CASSYRWTDVNTEAFF | TGTGCCAGCAGTTACCGGTGGACAGACGTGAACACTGAAGCTTTCTTT
TRBJ2-6 | - | - | TRBV19 | CASSISRVGGANVLTF | TGTGCCAGTAGTATTTCGAGGGTAGGTGGGGCCAACGTCCTGACTTTC
TRBJ2-5 | - | TRBD1 | TRBV6-6 | CASSTGTGGRQETQYF | TGTGCCAGCAGTACCGGGACAGGGGGCCGTCAAGAGACCCAGTACTTC
TRBJ1-5 | - | TRBD1 | TRBV4-3 | CASSQSTTGGVFQPQHF | TGCGCCAGCAGCCAATCAACGACAGGGGGCGTCTTTCAGCCCCAGCATTTT
TRBJ2-7 | - | TRBD1 | TRBV5-1 | CASSPVTGGIPYEQYF | TGCGCCAGCAGCCCCGTTACAGGGGGCATTCCCTACGAGCAGTACTTC
TRBJ1-1 | few | - | TRBV5-1 | CASSLQGSGNTEAFF | TGCGCCAGCAGCTTGCAAGGGAGCGGGAACACTGAAGCTTTCTTT
TRBJ2-7 | - | - | TRBV18 | CASSPETQSYEQYF | TGTGCCAGCTCACCAGAGACTCAGTCCTACGAGCAGTACTTC
TRBJ1-1 | few | TRBD1 | TRBV18 | CASSPGQGASTEAFF | TGTGCCAGCTCACCCGGGCAGGGGGCGAGCACTGAAGCTTTCTTT
TRBJ1-1 | - | TRBD1 | TRBV4-1 | CASSALGGVVVTEAFF | TGCGCCAGCAGCGCTCTAGGGGGCGTAGTGGTCACTGAAGCTTTCTTT
TRBJ1-3 | - | TRBD1 | TRBV24-1 | CATSDLWAGTGDTIYF | TGTGCCACCAGTGATTTGTGGGCAGGGACAGGGGACACCATATATTTT
TRBJ2-3 | - | TRBD2 | TRBV10-3 | CAISESSGRADTQYF | TGTGCCATCAGTGAGTCCAGCGGGAGGGCAGATACGCAGTATTTT
TRBJ2-3 | - | TRBD1 | TRBV6-1 | CASSVGQGGFTDTQYF | TGTGCCAGCAGTGTGGGACAGGGAGGGTTTACAGATACGCAGTATTTT
TRBJ1-5 | - | - | TRBV30 | CAWTSGGNQPQHF | TGTGCCTGGACTTCAGGGGGCAATCAGCCCCAGCATTTT
TRBJ1-4 | - | TRBD1 | TRBV27 | CASRINDRGQSNEKLFF | TGTGCCAGCAGAATCAACGACAGGGGGCAATCTAATGAAAAACTGTTTTTT
TRBJ2-1 | - | TRBD1 | TRBV7-6 | CASSSDRGTYNEQFF | TGTGCCAGCAGCTCGGACAGGGGGACCTACAATGAGCAGTTCTTC
TRBJ1-5 | once | TRBD1 | TRBV19 | CASSTTYGTDNQPQHF | TGTGCCAGTAGTACCACTTATGGGACAGACAATCAGCCCCAGCATTTT
TRBJ2-5 | - | - | TRBV5-6 | CASSLIQTPGTQYF | TGTGCCAGCAGCTTGATCCAGACACCAGGGACCCAGTACTTC
TRBJ2-7 | - | TRBD1 | TRBV5-1 | CASSSPGGSYEQYF | TGCGCCAGCAGCTCCCCAGGGGGCTCCTACGAGCAGTACTTC
TRBJ2-3 | - | TRBD1 | TRBV10-3 | CAIRMDRTDTQYF | TGTGCCATCAGGATGGACAGGACAGATACGCAGTATTTT
TRBJ1-3 | - | - | TRBV18 | CASSFGQPLDGNTIYF | TGTGCCAGCTCATTCGGACAGCCTCTAGATGGAAACACCATATATTTT
TRBJ1-1 | - | TRBD1 | TRBV29-1 | CSGGTGQSTEAFF | TGCAGCGGCGGGACAGGGCAGAGCACTGAAGCTTTCTTT
TRBJ1-2 | few | - | TRBV16 | CASSQYAGDSYGYTF | TGTGCCAGCAGCCAATATGCAGGGGATAGCTACGGCTACACCTTC
TRBJ2-7 | - | - | TRBV19 | CASSILLTYEQYF | TGTGCCAGTAGTATTTTACTAACCTACGAGCAGTACTTC
TRBJ1-2 | - | TRBD1 | TRBV3-1/TRBV3-2 | CASSQGGQGASGYTF | TGTGCCAGCAGCCAAGGGGGACAGGGGGCCTCTGGCTACACCTTC
TRBJ1-2 | - | TRBD1 | TRBV7-2 | CASSPGGTGNYGYTF | TGTGCCAGCAGCCCGGGCGGGACAGGGAACTATGGCTACACCTTC
TRBJ2-7 | - | TRBD1 | TRBV19 | CASSINRGKAYEQYF | TGTGCCAGTAGTATAAACAGGGGGAAGGCCTACGAGCAGTACTTC
TRBJ2-3 | - | TRBD2 | TRBV5-4 | CASSLKGGGGTDTQYF | TGTGCCAGCAGCTTGAAAGGCGGGGGGGGGACAGATACGCAGTATTTT
TRBJ1-2 | - | TRBD1 | TRBV25-1 | CASSEYSTGVCTF | TGTGCCAGCAGTGAATATTCGACAGGGGTCTGCACCTTC